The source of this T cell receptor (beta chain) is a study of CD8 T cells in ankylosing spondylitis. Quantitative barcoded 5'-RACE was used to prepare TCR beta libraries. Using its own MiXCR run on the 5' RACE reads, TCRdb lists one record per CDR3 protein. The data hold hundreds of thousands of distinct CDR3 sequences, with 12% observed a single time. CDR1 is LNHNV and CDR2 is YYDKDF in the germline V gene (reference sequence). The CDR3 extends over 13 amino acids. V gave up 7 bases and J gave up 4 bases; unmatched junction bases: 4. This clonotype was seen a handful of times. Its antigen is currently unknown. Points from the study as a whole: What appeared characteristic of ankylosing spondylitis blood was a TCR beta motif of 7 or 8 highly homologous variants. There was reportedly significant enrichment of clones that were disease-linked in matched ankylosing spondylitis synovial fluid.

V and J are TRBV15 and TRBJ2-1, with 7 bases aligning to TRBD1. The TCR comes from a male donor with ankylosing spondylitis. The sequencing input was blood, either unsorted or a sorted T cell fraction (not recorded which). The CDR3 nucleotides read TGTGCCACCAACCGGGACAGTTACAATGAGCAGTTCTTC. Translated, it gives CATNRDSYNEQFF.